The present entry profiles one T cell receptor beta chain with its context. Its antigen is not yet known. This entry comes from a study of T cells expressing NK-cell markers (dated by TCRdb to 2020 to 2021). For the study in its entirety: About eight donors provided sorted CD3+CD56+NKG2C+, CD3+CD56+NKG2C- and CD3+CD56-NKG2C+ T-cell subsets, whose TCR beta-chain repertoires were profiled. Among the eight sequenced donors, only one was HCMV-seronegative, while the other seven were HCMV-seropositive. The eight sequenced donors were randomly selected healthy volunteers, three men and five women. Sequencing of the libraries produced 2 x 150 bp reads on Illumina HiSeq 2000/2500, MiSeq or NextSeq. Points the paper makes about the study in general: Those dominant clonotypes were again the most abundant among CD3+CD56-NKG2C+ cells in four donors, at about 28.3-65%. In over 5 donors, the dominant CD3+CD56+NKG2C+ clonotypes were among the top 10 CD8+ clonotypes and accounted for roughly 1.0-8% of CD8+ T cells. It remained unclear whether the expanded NKG2C-expressing T cell clones were specific for HCMV antigens.

Sequencing instrument: Illumina HiSeq 2000. TCR beta cDNA libraries were prepared using 5'RACE template switching, which introduced a universal primer site and unique molecular identifiers. cDNA synthesis was primed from the TCR beta constant segment, followed by two successive PCR amplification steps. Concerning the study's data processing: Reads were demultiplexed and grouped by UMI with MIGEC, and clonotypes were assembled and quantified with MiTCR. To exclude erroneous sequences, any TCR cDNA sequence not supported by at least two reads was discarded. The tcR package was used for downstream repertoire analysis, and clonotypes were matched between fractions using CDR3 nucleotide sequence together with V segment. VDJmatch was used to annotate antigen specificity against VDJdb, with one amino acid substitution in CDR3 permitted. After the reads were reprocessed by TCRdb, one entry was made per CDR3 protein sequence, with no DNA. The V and J calls reflect TCRdb's pipeline rather than the authors' work. The sample's clone listing holds over 250,000 distinct CDR3 sequences. The leading ten clones occupy around 4% of the sample.

The CDR3 has 13 amino acids, counting the end cysteine and phenylalanine. There is no recorded DNA. To determine HCMV serostatus, a commercial ELISA kit was used to detect HCMV-specific IgG in serum. Ficoll density gradient centrifugation was used to isolate peripheral blood mononuclear cells from blood. The sequencing input was blood T cells: a sorted CD56 or NKG2C T cell subset, CD4+ or CD8+ T cells, or bulk PBMC T cells (not recorded which). The clonotype originates from a woman aged 18 to 75 in good health. The V gene is TRBV12-3 or TRBV12-4 and the J gene is TRBJ2-4; absent DNA, TCRdb's TRBD1 call cannot be checked. CDR3 loop: CASSRQGRDIQYF.